This T cell receptor beta chain was obtained from a study of healthy donors' naive CD4 and CD8 T cells. CD4+CD8-CD45RO-CD45RA+ cells were naive CD4+; CD8+CD4-CD45RA+CD27bright cells were naive CD8+. Starting from around 470 ng of total RNA, TCR libraries were made with linear amplification. Using its own MiXCR run on the reads, TCRdb lists one record per CDR3 protein. The data show roughly 200,000 distinct CDR3 sequences, 65% to 75% seen once. Sequencing was carried out using naive CD4+ and CD8+ T cells sorted from blood, pooled from several donors. The sequence was collected from a pool of human donors in good health; the sample pools cells from several healthy donors.

This chain's CDR3 is CASSFTLSGSEQYF. The CDR3 DNA sequence: TGTGCCAGCAGCTTTACACTCTCCGGGTCGGAGCAGTACTTC. The chain links TRBV13 to TRBJ2-7; D ambiguous. The ends were cut back, 3 bases at V and 7 bases at J, with 16 bases in the middle. This CDR3 region has 14 residues. Germline assignment: CDR1 PRHDT and CDR2 FYEKMQ (reference sequence). Supplemented by reference TRBV13 and TRBJ2-7, the full variable domain reads AAGVIQSPRHLIKEKRETATLKCYPIPRHDTVYWYQQGPGQDPQFLISFYEKMQSDKGSIPDRFSAQQFSDYHSELNMSSLELGDSALYFCASSFTLSGSEQYFGPGTRLTVT.